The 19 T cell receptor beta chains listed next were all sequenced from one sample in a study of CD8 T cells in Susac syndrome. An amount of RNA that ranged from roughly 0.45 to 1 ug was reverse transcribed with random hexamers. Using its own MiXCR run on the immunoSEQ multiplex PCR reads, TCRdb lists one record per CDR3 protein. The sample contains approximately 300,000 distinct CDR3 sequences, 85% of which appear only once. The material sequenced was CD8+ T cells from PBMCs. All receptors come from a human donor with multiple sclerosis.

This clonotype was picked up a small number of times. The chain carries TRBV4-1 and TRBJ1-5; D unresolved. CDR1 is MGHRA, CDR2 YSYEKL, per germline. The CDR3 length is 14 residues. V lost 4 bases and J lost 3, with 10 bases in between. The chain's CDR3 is CASSLTASNQPQHF. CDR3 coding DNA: TGCGCCAGCAGCCTCACGGCCTCCAATCAGCCCCAGCATTTT.

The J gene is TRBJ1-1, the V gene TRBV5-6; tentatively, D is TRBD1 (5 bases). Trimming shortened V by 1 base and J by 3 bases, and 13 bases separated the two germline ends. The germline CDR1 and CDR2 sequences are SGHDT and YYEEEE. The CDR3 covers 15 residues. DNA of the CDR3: TGTGCCAGCAGCTTGACGGGGGTAATCTACACTGAAGCTTTCTTT. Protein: CASSLTGVIYTEAFF.

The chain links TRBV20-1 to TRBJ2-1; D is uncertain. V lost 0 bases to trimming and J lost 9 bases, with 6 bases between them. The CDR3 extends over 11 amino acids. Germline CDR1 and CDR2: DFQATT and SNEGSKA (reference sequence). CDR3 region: CSARENVEQFF. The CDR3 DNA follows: TGCAGTGCTAGAGAAAACGTTGAGCAGTTCTTC.

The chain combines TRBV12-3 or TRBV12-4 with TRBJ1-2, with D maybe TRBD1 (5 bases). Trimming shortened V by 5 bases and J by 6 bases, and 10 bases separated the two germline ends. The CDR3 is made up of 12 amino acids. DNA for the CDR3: TGTGCCAGCAGTACAGGAGTTGATGGCTACACCTTC. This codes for CASSTGVDGYTF.

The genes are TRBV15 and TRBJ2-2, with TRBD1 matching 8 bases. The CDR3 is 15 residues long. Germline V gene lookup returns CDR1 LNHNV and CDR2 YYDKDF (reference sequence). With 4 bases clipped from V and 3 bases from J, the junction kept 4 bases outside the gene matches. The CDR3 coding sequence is TGTGCCACCAGCAAGTCAGGGGGCTACACCGGGGAGCTGTTTTTT. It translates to CATSKSGGYTGELFF.

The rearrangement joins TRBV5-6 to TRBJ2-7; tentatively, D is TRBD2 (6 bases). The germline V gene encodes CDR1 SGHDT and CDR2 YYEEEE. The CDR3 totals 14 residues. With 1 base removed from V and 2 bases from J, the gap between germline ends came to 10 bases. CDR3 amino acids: CASSLSGEPYEQYF. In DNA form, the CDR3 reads TGTGCCAGCAGCTTGTCGGGGGAGCCCTACGAGCAGTACTTC.

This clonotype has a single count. The CDR3 reads CASSFTGRGPYGYTF. The CDR3 nucleotides are TGTGCCAGCAGTTTTACCGGGAGGGGGCCCTATGGCTACACCTTC. This chain links TRBV27 with TRBJ1-2; 7 positions match TRBD1. This CDR3 has 15 amino acids. V was pared by 3 bases and J by 4 bases, with 8 bases of the junction left unmatched. The germline V gene encodes CDR1 MNHEY and CDR2 SMNVEV (reference sequence).

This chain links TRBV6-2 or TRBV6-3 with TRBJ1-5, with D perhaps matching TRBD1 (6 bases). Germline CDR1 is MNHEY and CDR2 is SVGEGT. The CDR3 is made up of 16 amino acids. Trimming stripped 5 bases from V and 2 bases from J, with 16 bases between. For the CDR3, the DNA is TGTGCCAGCAGTAACTGGGGGGGGCTAGGCAATCAGCCCCAGCATTTT. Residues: CASSNWGGLGNQPQHF.

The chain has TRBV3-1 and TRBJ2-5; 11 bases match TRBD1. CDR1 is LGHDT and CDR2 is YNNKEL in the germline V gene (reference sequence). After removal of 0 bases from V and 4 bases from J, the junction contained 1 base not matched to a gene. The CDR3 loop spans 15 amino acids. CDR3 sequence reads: CASSQEGTGGETQYF. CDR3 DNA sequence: TGTGCCAGCAGCCAAGAAGGGACAGGGGGAGAGACCCAGTACTTC.

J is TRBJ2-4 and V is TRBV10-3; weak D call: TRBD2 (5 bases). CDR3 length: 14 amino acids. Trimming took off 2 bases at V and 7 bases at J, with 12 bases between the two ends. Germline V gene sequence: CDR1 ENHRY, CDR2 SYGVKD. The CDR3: CAISEHREGNIQYF. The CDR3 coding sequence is TGTGCCATCAGTGAGCACCGGGAAGGTAACATTCAGTACTTC.

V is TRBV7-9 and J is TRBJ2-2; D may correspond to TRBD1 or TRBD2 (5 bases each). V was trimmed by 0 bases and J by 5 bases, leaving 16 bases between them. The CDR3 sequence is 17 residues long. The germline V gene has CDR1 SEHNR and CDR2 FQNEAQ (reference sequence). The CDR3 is CASSLAFTRGPTGELFF. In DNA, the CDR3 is TGTGCCAGCAGCTTAGCGTTCACTAGGGGACCGACCGGGGAGCTGTTTTTT. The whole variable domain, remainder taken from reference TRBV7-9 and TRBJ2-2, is DTGVSQNPRHKITKRGQNVTFRCDPISEHNRLYWYRQTLGQGPEFLTYFQNEAQLEKSRLLSDRFSAERPKGSFSTLEIQRTEQGDSAMYLCASSLAFTRGPTGELFFGEGSRLTVL.

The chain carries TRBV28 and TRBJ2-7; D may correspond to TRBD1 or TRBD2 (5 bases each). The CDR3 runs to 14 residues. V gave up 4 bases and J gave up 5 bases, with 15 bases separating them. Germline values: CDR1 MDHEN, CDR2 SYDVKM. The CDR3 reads CASSWTPGTHEQYF. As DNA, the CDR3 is TGTGCCAGCAGTTGGACTCCCGGGACCCACGAGCAGTACTTC. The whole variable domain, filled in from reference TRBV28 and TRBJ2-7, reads DVKVTQSSRYLVKRTGEKVFLECVQDMDHENMFWYRQDPGLGLRLIYFSYDVKMKEKGDIPEGYSVSREKKERFSLILESASTNQTSMYLCASSWTPGTHEQYFGPGTRLTVT.

For the CDR3, the DNA is TGTGCCAGCAGCGTAGCAGGGGGCTGGGAGACCCAGTACTTC. It translates to CASSVAGGWETQYF. The chain has TRBV9 and TRBJ2-5; 8 bases fit TRBD1. Trimming took 0 bases from V and 5 from J; bases not matched to a gene: 3. The germline V gene encodes CDR1 SGDLS and CDR2 YYNGEE. The CDR3 runs to 14 residues.

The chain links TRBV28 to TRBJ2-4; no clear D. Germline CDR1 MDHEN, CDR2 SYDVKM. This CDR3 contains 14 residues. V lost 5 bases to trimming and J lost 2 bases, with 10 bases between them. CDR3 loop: CASSQPGPKNIQYF. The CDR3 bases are TGTGCCAGCAGTCAACCGGGTCCCAAAAACATTCAGTACTTC.

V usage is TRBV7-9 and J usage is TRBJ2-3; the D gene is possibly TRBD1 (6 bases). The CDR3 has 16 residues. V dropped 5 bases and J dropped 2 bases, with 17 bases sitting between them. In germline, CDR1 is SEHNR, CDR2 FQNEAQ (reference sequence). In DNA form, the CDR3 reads TGTGCCAGCAGCCGCCGAGGACAGCGACCCACAGATACGCAGTATTTT. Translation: CASSRRGQRPTDTQYF.

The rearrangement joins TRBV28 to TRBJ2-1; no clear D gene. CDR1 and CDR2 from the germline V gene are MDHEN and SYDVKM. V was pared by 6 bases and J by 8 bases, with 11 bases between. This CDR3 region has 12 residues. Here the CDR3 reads CASSMGMDEQFF. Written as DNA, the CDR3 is TGTGCCAGCAGCATGGGAATGGATGAGCAGTTCTTC.

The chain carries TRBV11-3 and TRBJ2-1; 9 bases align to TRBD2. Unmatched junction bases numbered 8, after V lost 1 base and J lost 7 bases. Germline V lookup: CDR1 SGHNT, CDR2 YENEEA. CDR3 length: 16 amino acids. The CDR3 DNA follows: TGTGCCAGCAGCTTAGGGAGCGGGAGGTTTAGGAATGAGCAGTTCTTC. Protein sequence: CASSLGSGRFRNEQFF.

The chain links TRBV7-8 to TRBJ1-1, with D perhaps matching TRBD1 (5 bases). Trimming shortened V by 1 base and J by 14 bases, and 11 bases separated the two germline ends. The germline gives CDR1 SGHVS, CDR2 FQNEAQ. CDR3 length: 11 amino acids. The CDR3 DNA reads TGTGCCAGCAGCTTAGAAGGAGGGGCGTTCTTT. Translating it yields CASSLEGGAFF.

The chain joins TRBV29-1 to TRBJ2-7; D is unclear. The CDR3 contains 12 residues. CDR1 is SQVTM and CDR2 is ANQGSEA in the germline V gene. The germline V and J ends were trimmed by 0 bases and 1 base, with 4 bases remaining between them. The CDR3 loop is CSVEDLSYEQYF. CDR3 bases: TGCAGCGTTGAAGACCTGTCCTACGAGCAGTACTTC.